This is a list of T cell receptor beta chains from one sample in a study of shared clonotypes between healthy human individuals. Clones were sequenced by immunoSEQ multiplex PCR, and TCRdb holds only the in-frame ones, with some missing. The data show around 750,000 clones, with roughly 70% seen just once and approximately 1.6% held by the top ten. The specimen was memory CD4+ T cells sorted from blood. Receptors were obtained from a woman aged 30 to 39 in good health. CDR3s include the opening cysteine and the closing phenylalanine or tryptophan.

j_gene: TRBJ2-6; v_gene: TRBV5-6; CDR3aa: CASSLVQGIITGANVLTF
j_gene: TRBJ2-2; v_gene: TRBV11-2; CDR3aa: CASSPYIGELFF
j_gene: TRBJ2-4; v_gene: TRBV7-8; CDR3aa: CASSGTTGANIQYF
j_gene: TRBJ2-5; v_gene: TRBV5-1; CDR3aa: CASSTAAGQGLRETQYF
j_gene: TRBJ2-7; v_gene: TRBV10-1; CDR3aa: CASSEGSPAAYEQYF
j_gene: TRBJ2-1; v_gene: TRBV6-5; CDR3aa: CASSLHRSSYNEQFF
j_gene: TRBJ2-1; v_gene: TRBV29-1; CDR3aa: CSVAHLAGEGRDEQFF
j_gene: TRBJ2-5; v_gene: TRBV7-3; CDR3aa: CASSLTWDQETQYF
j_gene: TRBJ2-5; v_gene: TRBV18; CDR3aa: CASSPGLSQETQYF
j_gene: TRBJ2-7; v_gene: TRBV6-4; CDR3aa: CASSTQPGSEQYF
j_gene: TRBJ1-1; v_gene: TRBV2; CDR3aa: CASSEKGTEAFF
j_gene: TRBJ1-5; v_gene: TRBV6-5; CDR3aa: CASSYRGYNQPQHF
j_gene: TRBJ1-1; v_gene: TRBV4-1; CDR3aa: CASSQVLRRPTEAFF
j_gene: TRBJ2-1; v_gene: TRBV5-1; CDR3aa: CATRPSGSYNEQFF
j_gene: TRBJ1-4; v_gene: TRBV14; CDR3aa: CASSRGDVWGEKLFF
j_gene: TRBJ1-5; v_gene: TRBV28; CDR3aa: CASSLWGWNQPQHF
j_gene: TRBJ2-1; v_gene: TRBV5-1; CDR3aa: CASSLGGFSYNEQFF
j_gene: TRBJ2-7; v_gene: TRBV28; CDR3aa: CASSFHGLADSYEQYF
j_gene: TRBJ1-1; v_gene: TRBV15; CDR3aa: CATSRGTVTEAFF
j_gene: TRBJ2-7; v_gene: TRBV11-2; CDR3aa: CASSFQTGAEQYF
j_gene: NA; v_gene: TRBV29-1; CDR3aa: CSVDQENTYEQYF
j_gene: TRBJ1-4; v_gene: TRBV19; CDR3aa: CASSISRGLNEKLFF
j_gene: TRBJ1-2; v_gene: TRBV6-5; CDR3aa: CASSFSNPGQGLGYTF
j_gene: TRBJ2-1; v_gene: TRBV7-6; CDR3aa: CASSLEPGRSEQFF
j_gene: TRBJ2-1; v_gene: TRBV11-1; CDR3aa: CASSLRAAGPGNEQFF
j_gene: TRBJ1-1; v_gene: TRBV5-1; CDR3aa: CASSAVRESEAFF
j_gene: TRBJ1-2; v_gene: TRBV6-1; CDR3aa: CASSAQELYGYTF
j_gene: TRBJ1-1; v_gene: TRBV5-1; CDR3aa: CASGSEVGNTEAFF
j_gene: TRBJ1-2; v_gene: TRBV9; CDR3aa: CASSPEEGILYGYTF
j_gene: TRBJ2-2; v_gene: TRBV9; CDR3aa: CASSVGQNTGELFF
j_gene: TRBJ2-7; v_gene: TRBV5-1; CDR3aa: CASSLETDHYEQYF
j_gene: TRBJ2-2; v_gene: TRBV2; CDR3aa: CASSRGLAGVAGELFF
j_gene: TRBJ1-5; v_gene: TRBV19; CDR3aa: CASSIGRNSNQPQHF
j_gene: TRBJ1-1; v_gene: TRBV28; CDR3aa: CASSQGTSNVYEAFF
j_gene: TRBJ2-5; v_gene: TRBV5-1; CDR3aa: CASSVGTAGEETQYF
j_gene: TRBJ1-3; v_gene: TRBV28; CDR3aa: CASRGLGGNTIYF